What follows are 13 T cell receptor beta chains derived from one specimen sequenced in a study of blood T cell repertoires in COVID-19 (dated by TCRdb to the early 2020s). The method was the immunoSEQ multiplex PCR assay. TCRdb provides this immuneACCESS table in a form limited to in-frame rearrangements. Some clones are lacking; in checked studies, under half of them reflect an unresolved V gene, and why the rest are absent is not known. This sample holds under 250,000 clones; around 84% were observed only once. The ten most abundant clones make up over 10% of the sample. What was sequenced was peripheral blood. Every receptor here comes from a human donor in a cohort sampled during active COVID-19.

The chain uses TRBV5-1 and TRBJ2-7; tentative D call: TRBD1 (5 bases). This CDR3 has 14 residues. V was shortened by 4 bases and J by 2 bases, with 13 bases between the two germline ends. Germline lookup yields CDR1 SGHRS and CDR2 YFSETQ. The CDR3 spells CASSLGRATYEQYF. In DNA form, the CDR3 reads TGCGCCAGCAGCCTGGGCAGGGCAACCTACGAGCAGTACTTC.

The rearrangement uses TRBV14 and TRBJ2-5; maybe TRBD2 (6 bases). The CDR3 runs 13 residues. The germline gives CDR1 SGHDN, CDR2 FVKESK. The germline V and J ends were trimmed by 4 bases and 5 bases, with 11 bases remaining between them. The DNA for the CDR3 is TGTGCCAGCAGCCGGAGGGGTCCGGAGACCCAGTACTTC. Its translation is CASSRRGPETQYF.

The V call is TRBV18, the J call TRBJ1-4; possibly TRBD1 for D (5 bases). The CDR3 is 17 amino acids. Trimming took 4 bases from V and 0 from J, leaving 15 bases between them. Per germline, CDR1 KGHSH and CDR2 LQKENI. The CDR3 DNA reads TGTGCCAGCTCACTACTCGGGGGTACCGCAACTAATGAAAAACTGTTTTTT. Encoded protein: CASSLLGGTATNEKLFF.

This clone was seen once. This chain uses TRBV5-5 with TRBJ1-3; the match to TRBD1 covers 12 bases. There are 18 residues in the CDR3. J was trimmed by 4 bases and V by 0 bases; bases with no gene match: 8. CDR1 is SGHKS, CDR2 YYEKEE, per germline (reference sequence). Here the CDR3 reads CASSLGLGTGGNGNTIYF. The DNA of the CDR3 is TGTGCCAGCAGCTTGGGACTGGGGACAGGGGGCAACGGAAACACCATATATTTT.

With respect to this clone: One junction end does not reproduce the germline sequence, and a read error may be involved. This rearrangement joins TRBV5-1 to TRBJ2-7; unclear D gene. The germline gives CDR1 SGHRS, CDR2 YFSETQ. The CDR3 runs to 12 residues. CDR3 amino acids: CASTLSGYEQYF. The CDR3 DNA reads TGCGCCAGCACCTTGTCGGGTTACGAGCAGTACTTC.

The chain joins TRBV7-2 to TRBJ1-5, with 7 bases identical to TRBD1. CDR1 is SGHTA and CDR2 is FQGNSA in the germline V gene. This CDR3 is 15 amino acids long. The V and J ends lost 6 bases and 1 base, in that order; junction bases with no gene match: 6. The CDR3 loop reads CASRQHRGSNQPQHF. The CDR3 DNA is TGTGCCAGCAGACAACACAGGGGAAGCAATCAGCCCCAGCATTTT.

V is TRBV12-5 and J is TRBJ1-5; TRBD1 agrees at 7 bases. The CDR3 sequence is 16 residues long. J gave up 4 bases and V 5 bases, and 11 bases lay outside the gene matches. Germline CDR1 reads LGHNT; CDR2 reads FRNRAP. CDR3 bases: TGTGCTAGTGGTACAGAGGGGGCGTTAGGGAATCAGCCCCAGCATTTT. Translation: CASGTEGALGNQPQHF. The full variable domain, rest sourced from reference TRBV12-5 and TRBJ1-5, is DARVTQTPRHKVTEMGQEVTMRCQPILGHNTVFWYRQTMMQGLELLAYFRNRAPLDDSGMPKDRFSAEMPDATLATLKIQPSEPRDSAVYFCASGTEGALGNQPQHFGDGTRLSIL.

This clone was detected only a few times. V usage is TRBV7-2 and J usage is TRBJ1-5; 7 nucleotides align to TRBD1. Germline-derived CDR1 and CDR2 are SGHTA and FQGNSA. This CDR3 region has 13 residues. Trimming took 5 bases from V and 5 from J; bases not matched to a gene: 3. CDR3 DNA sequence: TGTGCCAGCAGCCCTGACAGGGATCAGCCCCAGCATTTT. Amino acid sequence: CASSPDRDQPQHF.

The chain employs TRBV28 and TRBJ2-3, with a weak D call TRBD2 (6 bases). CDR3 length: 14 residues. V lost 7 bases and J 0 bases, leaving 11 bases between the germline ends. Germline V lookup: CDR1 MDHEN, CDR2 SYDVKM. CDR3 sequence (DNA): TGTGCCAGCATGGGGGGACCGAGCACAGATACGCAGTATTTT. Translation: CASMGGPSTDTQYF.

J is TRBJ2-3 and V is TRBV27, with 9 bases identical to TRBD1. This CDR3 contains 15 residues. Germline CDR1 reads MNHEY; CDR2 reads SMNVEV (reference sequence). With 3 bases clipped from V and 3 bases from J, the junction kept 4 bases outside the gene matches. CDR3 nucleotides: TGTGCCAGCAGTTTCCACAGGGGGCTTACAGATACGCAGTATTTT. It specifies CASSFHRGLTDTQYF.

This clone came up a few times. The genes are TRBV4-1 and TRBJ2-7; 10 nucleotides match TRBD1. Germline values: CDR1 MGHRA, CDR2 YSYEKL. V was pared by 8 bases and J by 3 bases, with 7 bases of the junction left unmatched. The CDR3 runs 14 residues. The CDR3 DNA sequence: TGCGCCAGCCGGCGGGACAGGGGTCACTACGAGCAGTACTTC. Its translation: CASRRDRGHYEQYF.

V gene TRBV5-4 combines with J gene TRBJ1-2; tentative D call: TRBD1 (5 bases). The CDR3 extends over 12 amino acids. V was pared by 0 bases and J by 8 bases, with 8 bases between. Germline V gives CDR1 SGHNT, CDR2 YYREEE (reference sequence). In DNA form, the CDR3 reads TGTGCCAGCAGCTTGGTTCAGGGAGGCTACACCTTC. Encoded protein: CASSLVQGGYTF. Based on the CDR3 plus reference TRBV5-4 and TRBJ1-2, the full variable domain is ETGVTQSPTHLIKTRGQQVTLRCSSQSGHNTVSWYQQALGQGPQFIFQYYREEENGRGNFPPRFSGLQFPNYSSELNVNALELDDSALYLCASSLVQGGYTFGSGTRLTVV.

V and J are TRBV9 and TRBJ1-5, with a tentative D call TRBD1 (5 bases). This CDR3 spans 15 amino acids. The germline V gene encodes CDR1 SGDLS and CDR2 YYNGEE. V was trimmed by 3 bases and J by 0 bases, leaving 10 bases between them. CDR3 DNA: TGTGCCAGCAGCGCAGGGATTTATAGCAATCAGCCCCAGCATTTT. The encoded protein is CASSAGIYSNQPQHF.